Listed here are 8 T cell receptor beta chains from one sample, sequenced in a study of cytomegalovirus exposure and HLA in healthy donors. The PCR contained 60 Vbeta and 13 Jbeta primers. Measured with immunoSEQ multiplex PCR; TCRdb has only the in-frame clones, and not every one. The sample has 150,000 to 200,000 clones. The sequencing sample was made of PBMCs. These receptors all stem from a man younger than 45 in good health and CMV-seronegative.

The chain is built from TRBV5-1 and TRBJ1-1; maybe TRBD1 (6 bases). Germline V gives CDR1 SGHRS, CDR2 YFSETQ. This CDR3 has 14 amino acids. V lost 4 bases, J lost 1 base, and 11 bases lay in between. The CDR3 reads CASSEGVPNTEAFF. In DNA, the CDR3 is TGCGCCAGCAGCGAGGGGGTCCCGAACACTGAAGCTTTCTTT.

The chain employs TRBV6-5 and TRBJ2-7, with D maybe TRBD2 (5 bases). Germline assignment: CDR1 MNHEY and CDR2 SVGAGI. The CDR3 extends over 16 amino acids. Trimming pared 4 bases from V and 6 bases from J, leaving 22 bases between. The CDR3 here is CASSSPLGARSAEQYF. As DNA, the CDR3 is TGTGCCAGCAGTTCTCCCCTGGGAGCAAGGAGCGCCGAGCAGTACTTC.

V usage is TRBV5-4 and J usage is TRBJ1-5, with D possibly being TRBD1 (6 bases). Per the germline V gene, CDR1 is SGHNT and CDR2 is YYREEE (reference sequence). V lost 3 bases to trimming and J lost 3 bases, with 13 bases between them. The CDR3 is 15 residues long. In nucleotides, the CDR3 is TGTGCCAGCAGCTCGGACGGACAGTCCAATCAGCCCCAGCATTTT. As protein: CASSSDGQSNQPQHF.

The V call is TRBV19, the J call TRBJ1-5, with a possible D match to TRBD1 (6 bases). The CDR3 totals 13 residues. The germline V and J ends were trimmed by 7 bases and 2 bases, with 9 bases remaining between them. Germline CDR1 reads LNHDA; CDR2 reads SQIVND (reference sequence). In DNA, the CDR3 is TGTGCCAGTACCTCAGGGGGCAATCAGCCCCAGCATTTT. The encoded protein is CASTSGGNQPQHF.

The rearrangement uses TRBV6-5 and TRBJ2-7; 7 bases match TRBD1. V lost 2 bases to trimming and J lost 2 bases; unmatched junction nucleotides: 3. Germline CDR1 MNHEY, CDR2 SVGAGI. The CDR3 extends over 14 amino acids. The CDR3 loop reads CASSYRTGPYEQYF. CDR3 DNA sequence: TGTGCCAGCAGTTACCGGACAGGTCCCTACGAGCAGTACTTC.

The V and J genes are TRBV5-8 and TRBJ2-7, with D hard to call. V lost 7 bases and J 0 bases, leaving 8 bases between the germline ends. The CDR3 length is 12 residues. Germline values: CDR1 SGHTS, CDR2 YDEGEE. The chain's CDR3 is CASVRSSYEQYF. The CDR3 nucleotides are TGTGCCAGCGTCCGGAGCTCCTACGAGCAGTACTTC.

The chain is built from TRBV6-5 and TRBJ2-3; 8 bases map to TRBD1. The CDR3 runs to 14 residues. Germline-derived CDR1 and CDR2 are MNHEY and SVGAGI. Trimming at V came to 5 bases and at J to 3 bases, leaving 4 bases not matched to a gene. As DNA, the CDR3 is TGTGCCAGCAGTCGCGACAGGGGAACAGATACGCAGTATTTT. This translates into CASSRDRGTDTQYF.

The gene calls are TRBV29-1 and TRBJ2-3, with 8 bases that match TRBD1. Per germline, CDR1 SQVTM and CDR2 ANQGSEA. The length of the CDR3 is 15 residues. V lost 3 bases, J lost 1 base, and 6 bases stayed unmatched. The DNA of the CDR3 is TGCAGCGTTGACCGGACAGGGTTGGGCACAGATACGCAGTATTTT. Its protein product is CSVDRTGLGTDTQYF.